The 23 T cell receptor beta chains given below trace back to one sample, sequenced in a study of T cells in Graves' hyperthyroidism and ophthalmopathy. It was RNA transcripts that yielded the amplified TCR beta CDR3 regions. A first-round RT-PCR of the TCR CDR3 used the HTBI primer set. One entry per CDR3 protein, called by TCRdb with MiXCR from the multiplex PCR reads. The sample consists of roughly 350,000 distinct CDR3 sequences, roughly 15% of them appearing once. Sequenced input: blood. All receptors derive from a woman aged 25 to 39 with Graves' ophthalmopathy.

V and J are TRBV28 and TRBJ1-5, with TRBD1 matching 8 bases. V lost 3 bases, J lost 6 bases, and 7 bases stayed unmatched. The CDR3 extends over 15 amino acids. The germline V gene has CDR1 MDHEN and CDR2 SYDVKM. CDR3: CASSLSQGAGQPQHF. The CDR3, as DNA: TGTGCCAGCAGTTTGTCGCAGGGGGCGGGTCAGCCCCAGCATTTT. The whole variable domain, filled in from reference TRBV28 and TRBJ1-5, reads DVKVTQSSRYLVKRTGEKVFLECVQDMDHENMFWYRQDPGLGLRLIYFSYDVKMKEKGDIPEGYSVSREKKERFSLILESASTNQTSMYLCASSLSQGAGQPQHFGDGTRLSIL.

This clonotype has a count of ten or more. The genes are TRBV2 and TRBJ1-5, with D perhaps matching TRBD1 (6 bases). Germline CDR1 and CDR2: SNHLY and FYNNEI. This CDR3 comprises 15 residues. The V end was cut by 7 bases, the J end by 5 bases, with 18 bases between. The DNA for the CDR3 is TGTGCCAGCACGGGGGGCCATTCCATTTATCAGCCCCAGCATTTT. Amino acid sequence: CASTGGHSIYQPQHF.

This chain connects TRBV27 to TRBJ2-4, with 9 nucleotides matching TRBD1. Trimming at V came to 5 bases and at J to 2 bases, leaving 16 bases not matched to a gene. Germline CDR1 reads MNHEY; CDR2 reads SMNVEV (reference sequence). There are 19 residues in the CDR3. The CDR3 spells CASSAQPPWDRVSKNIQYF. The CDR3 nucleotides read TGTGCCAGCAGTGCACAACCTCCTTGGGACAGGGTTTCCAAAAACATTCAGTACTTC.

This chain connects TRBV6-1 to TRBJ2-1; 12 bases line up with TRBD2. Germline lookup yields CDR1 MNHNS and CDR2 SASEGT. After removal of 4 bases from V and 4 bases from J, the junction contained 5 bases not matched to a gene. The CDR3 has 16 amino acids. The CDR3, as DNA: TGTGCCAGCAGTGGACTAGCGGGGGACCCTTACAATGAGCAGTTCTTC. Translation gives CASSGLAGDPYNEQFF.

Many counts were recorded for this clonotype. The rearrangement links TRBV18 to TRBJ2-3; 9 bases line up with TRBD1. Germline CDR1 is KGHSH and CDR2 is LQKENI. J gave up 3 bases and V 6 bases, and 7 bases lay outside the gene matches. The CDR3 has 15 amino acids. CDR3 region: CASSPGQGRTDTQYF. The CDR3 bases are TGTGCCAGCTCCCCGGGACAGGGTCGGACAGATACGCAGTATTTT.

On this clonotype itself: A single base separates this from a much larger clone, so it may be a read error. The rearrangement links TRBV6-1 to TRBJ2-7; 10 bases are a match to TRBD2. CDR1 and CDR2 (germline): MNHNS, SASEGT. This CDR3 spans 16 amino acids. Trimming at V came to 2 bases and at J to 3 bases, leaving 7 bases not matched to a gene. The DNA of the CDR3 is TGTGCCAGCAGTGAAAGGTTTGCTAGCGGGAGCTACGAGCAGTACTTC. Translation: CASSERFASGSYEQYF.

The V gene is TRBV5-1, the J gene TRBJ1-4; D is possibly TRBD1 (6 bases). The germline gives CDR1 SGHRS, CDR2 YFSETQ. The CDR3 totals 14 residues. Between the trimmed V and J ends, which lost 4 bases and 4 bases, there was a span of 11 bases. CDR3 coding DNA: TGCGCCAGCAGCCAGGGGACGCATAATGAAAAACTGTTTTTT. Amino acid sequence: CASSQGTHNEKLFF. The variable domain in full, completed from reference TRBV5-1 and TRBJ1-4, reads KAGVTQTPRYLIKTRGQQVTLSCSPISGHRSVSWYQQTPGQGLQFLFEYFSETQRNKGNFPGRFSGRQFSNSRSEMNVSTLELGDSALYLCASSQGTHNEKLFFGSGTQLSVL.

The genes are TRBV12-3 or TRBV12-4 and TRBJ2-5; D remains unclear. The V and J ends lost 3 bases and 5 bases respectively, with 13 bases between them. The CDR3 extends over 14 amino acids. CDR3 DNA sequence: TGTGCCAGCAGTTTTCAACCACCAATCGAGACCCAGTACTTC. Translated, it gives CASSFQPPIETQYF.

The table lists this clonotype with many counts. The chain couples TRBV3-1 to TRBJ1-3; D gene ambiguous. Trimming took off 1 base at V and 0 bases at J, with 4 bases between the two ends. The CDR3 consists of 14 residues. Germline CDR1 LGHDT, CDR2 YNNKEL (reference sequence). The CDR3 region is CASSQGGSGNTIYF. DNA for the CDR3: TGTGCCAGCAGCCAAGGAGGCTCTGGAAACACCATATATTTT.

In this sample, this clonotype turned up many times. This sequence joins TRBV3-1 and TRBJ1-2, with D uncertain. V gave up 4 bases and J gave up 2 bases, with 14 bases separating them. Per the germline V gene, CDR1 is LGHDT and CDR2 is YNNKEL (reference sequence). This CDR3 has 15 amino acids. CDR3 loop: CASSPDPEVNYGYTF. Written as DNA, the CDR3 is TGTGCCAGCAGCCCAGACCCAGAAGTAAACTATGGCTACACCTTC.

This clonotype was found many times. The rearrangement uses TRBV7-2 and TRBJ1-2; D unresolved. Trimming took off 1 base at V and 7 bases at J, with 4 bases between the two ends. The CDR3 consists of 11 residues. Per the germline V gene, CDR1 is SGHTA and CDR2 is FQGNSA. The CDR3 DNA sequence: TGTGCCAGCAGCTTAGTCTCTGGCTACACCTTC. Protein sequence: CASSLVSGYTF.

This clonotype was observed many times. J is TRBJ2-5 and V is TRBV7-2; 10 nucleotides match TRBD2. With V trimmed by 5 bases and J by 5 bases, 17 bases remained unmatched. The CDR3 has 18 amino acids. The germline CDR1 and CDR2 sequences are SGHTA and FQGNSA. CDR3 loop: CASSLTSGRGGQSETQYF. CDR3 sequence (DNA): TGTGCCAGCAGCCTGACTAGCGGGCGGGGGGGCCAGTCGGAGACCCAGTACTTC.

This clonotype was observed many times. The CDR3 DNA reads as TGTGCCAGCAGCTTATGGCGGGCCACCGGGGAGCTGTTTTTT. Translation gives CASSLWRATGELFF. The chain couples TRBV7-2 to TRBJ2-2, with a possible D match to TRBD2 (5 bases). The CDR3 consists of 14 residues. Germline V gene lookup returns CDR1 SGHTA and CDR2 FQGNSA. Trimming shortened V by 2 bases and J by 4 bases, and 8 bases separated the two germline ends.

The table lists this clonotype with many counts. The chain is built from TRBV20-1 and TRBJ2-7; TRBD1 matches at 7 bases. V was pared by 3 bases and J by 4 bases, with 6 bases of the junction left unmatched. Germline V CDR1 and CDR2: DFQATT, SNEGSKA (reference sequence). This CDR3 has 13 amino acids. This CDR3 reads CSARTGFVYEQYF. The CDR3 DNA follows: TGCAGTGCTAGGACAGGGTTTGTATACGAGCAGTACTTC.

This clonotype has a count of ten or more. The chain has TRBV6-1 and TRBJ1-4, with D possibly matching TRBD1 (5 bases). Germline lookup yields CDR1 MNHNS and CDR2 SASEGT. The CDR3 spans 15 residues. V lost 7 bases and J 7 bases, leaving 19 bases between the germline ends. CDR3 loop: CASTSRRGASEKLFF. As DNA, the CDR3 is TGTGCCAGCACTTCTAGGAGGGGAGCTAGTGAAAAACTGTTTTTT.

In its sample, this clonotype was seen many times. This chain joins TRBV6-5 and TRBJ1-1, with D unclear. Germline V gene data show CDR1 as MNHEY and CDR2 as SVGAGI. V lost 0 bases, J lost 0 bases, and 11 bases lay in between. This CDR3 contains 16 residues. CDR3 loop: CASSYSRPPMNTEAFF. CDR3 bases: TGTGCCAGCAGTTACTCGAGGCCTCCCATGAACACTGAAGCTTTCTTT.

V usage is TRBV12-3 or TRBV12-4 and J usage is TRBJ2-5; possibly TRBD1 for D (6 bases). The V gene lost 6 bases and the J gene lost 2 bases, with 19 bases spanning the gap. The CDR3 has 16 amino acids. For the CDR3, the DNA is TGTGCCAGCAGCCCCCGGGGAACAGGGATACAAGAGACCCAGTACTTC. It translates to CASSPRGTGIQETQYF.

This clonotype has more than one count but fewer than ten. This chain joins TRBV7-3 and TRBJ2-7, with TRBD2 matching over 10 bases. In germline, CDR1 is SGHTA, CDR2 FQGTGA. The CDR3 extends over 15 amino acids. V shed 6 bases and J 0 bases; nucleotides not matched to a gene: 5. As DNA, the CDR3 is TGTGCCAGCAGTGTAAGCGGGGGGGCCTCCTACGAGCAGTACTTC. Translating it yields CASSVSGGASYEQYF. Full variable domain (missing parts from reference TRBV7-3 and TRBJ2-7): GAGVSQTPSNKVTEKGKYVELRCDPISGHTALYWYRQSLGQGPEFLIYFQGTGAADDSGLPNDRFFAVRPEGSVSTLKIQRTERGDSAVYLCASSVSGGASYEQYFGPGTRLTVT.

This clonotype was recorded a few times. The gene calls are TRBV19 and TRBJ2-1; D unresolved. CDR1 LNHDA and CDR2 SQIVND come from the germline V gene (reference sequence). This CDR3 has 11 residues. V lost 1 base, J lost 8 bases, and 3 bases lay in between. The CDR3 reads CASSIAYEQFF. Here the CDR3 DNA reads TGTGCCAGTAGTATAGCCTATGAGCAGTTCTTC.

This clonotype was picked up many times. This sequence joins TRBV20-1 and TRBJ1-6; D not resolved. The CDR3 spans 12 residues. V lost 0 bases, J lost 9 bases, and 6 bases lay in between. The germline CDR1 and CDR2 sequences are DFQATT and SNEGSKA (reference sequence). CDR3 loop: CSARDSTSPLHF. The CDR3, as DNA: TGCAGTGCTAGAGACTCGACTTCACCCCTCCACTTT.

V and J are TRBV2 and TRBJ2-5; 7 bases align to TRBD2. CDR1 and CDR2 from the germline V gene are SNHLY and FYNNEI. The CDR3 has 15 residues. Trimming cost V 7 bases and J 4 bases; bases outside gene matches: 12. CDR3 amino acids: CASTGDRTRRETQYF. The DNA for the CDR3 is TGTGCCAGCACCGGGGACCGGACTAGGCGAGAGACCCAGTACTTC.

This clonotype has ten or more counts. The V and J genes are TRBV7-2 and TRBJ2-1; 8 bases line up with TRBD1. CDR3 length equals 16 residues. With 5 bases clipped from V and 5 bases from J, the junction kept 11 bases outside the gene matches. Germline CDR1 and CDR2: SGHTA and FQGNSA. For the CDR3, the DNA is TGTGCCAGCAGCACCCAGACAGGGGTGGGCAACAATGAGCAGTTCTTC. Translation: CASSTQTGVGNNEQFF.

There are many counts of this clonotype. This chain links TRBV11-1 with TRBJ2-3, with unresolved D. The germline V gene has CDR1 SGHAT and CDR2 FQDESV (reference sequence). This CDR3 contains 15 residues. V shed 3 bases and J shed 2 bases, with 12 bases lying between them. The CDR3 coding sequence is TGTGCCAGCAGCTTGGACCTAGGCTCCACAGATACGCAGTATTTT. Encoded protein: CASSLDLGSTDTQYF.